These 6 T cell receptor beta chains share one sample of origin, sequenced in a study of T cells expressing NK-cell markers (dated by TCRdb to 2020 to 2021). Library generation was performed with 5' RACE. The sequencer was an Illumina HiSeq 2000. After reprocessing by TCRdb, each CDR3 protein sequence is one entry, and no DNA is given. This sample's table lists 400,000 to 500,000 distinct CDR3 sequences. Jointly, the top ten make up about 7.3% of the sample. The sample was blood T cells: a sorted CD56 or NKG2C T cell subset, CD4+ or CD8+ T cells, or bulk PBMC T cells (not recorded which). All receptors come from a woman between 18 and 69 years old in good health.

V usage is TRBV14 and J usage is TRBJ2-3. The CDR3 loop spans 15 amino acids. Per the germline V gene, CDR1 is SGHDN and CDR2 is FVKESK. CDR3 sequence reads: CASSPDAVRTDTQYF.

The chain joins TRBV7-2 to TRBJ2-7. The CDR3 has 15 residues. Germline V CDR1 and CDR2: SGHTA, FQGNSA. CDR3 sequence reads: CASSLGPVSAYEQYF.

The V gene is TRBV2, the J gene TRBJ2-5; TCRdb gives TRBD1 as the D gene, but with no DNA this cannot be confirmed. Per the germline V gene, CDR1 is SNHLY and CDR2 is FYNNEI. CDR3 length equals 13 residues. CDR3 loop: CAGTGQTQETQYF.

The rearrangement uses TRBV11-2 and TRBJ2-1; TCRdb indicates TRBD2, and absent DNA this call remains unverified. From germline, CDR1 is SGHAT and CDR2 FQNNGV. The CDR3 totals 14 residues. CDR3 amino acids: CASSARRAPNEQFF.

This chain connects TRBV12-3 or TRBV12-4 to TRBJ1-1. The CDR3 covers 15 residues. This chain's CDR3 is CATGVGQGGYTEAFF.

The rearrangement joins TRBV7-3 to TRBJ1-1; TCRdb names TRBD1, which stays unverified in the absence of DNA. The CDR3 is made up of 15 amino acids. CDR1 and CDR2 from the germline V gene are SGHTA and FQGTGA. The CDR3: CASSAAPGSNTEAFF.